This section outlines one T cell receptor (beta chain) sequence together with its context. The antigen remains undetermined. The donors (healthy individuals) were bone marrow donors. The sample is drawn from a study of cytomegalovirus exposure and HLA in healthy donors. Study-level results: Later analysis demonstrated an association between a missense DCLRE1C variant and TCR beta V- and J-gene trimming. The productive fraction for most TCR beta V segments was about 87% or about 30% in an earlier analysis.

It was with 60 Vbeta and 13 Jbeta primers that the PCR ran. Sequenced by immunoSEQ multiplex PCR; TCRdb stores in-frame clones only, minus some. The record lists approximately 120,000 clones, of which the ten most abundant hold 2.5% to 3%. The CDR3 is 13 residues long. Germline CDR1 is MDHEN and CDR2 is SYDVKM. With V trimmed by 7 bases and J by 5 bases, 6 bases remained unmatched. This sequence originates from a man aged 30 to 45 in good health and CMV-seronegative. The J gene is TRBJ2-5, the V gene TRBV28; 8 nucleotides line up with TRBD2. Sequencing used PBMCs. DNA of the CDR3: TGTGCCAGCATTGCGGGAGGCCGGGAGACCCAGTACTTC. Amino acids: CASIAGGRETQYF.